A selection of T cell receptor beta chains follows, all from one sample in a study of vaccination effects on CD4 cells after COVID-19. The data were produced by immunoSEQ multiplex PCR, yet TCRdb's version contains in-frame clones alone and is incomplete. In the table there are about 19,000 clones, roughly 74% of which are singletons. Antigens of these TCRs are unknown. The sequences come from CD4+ T cells from PBMCs cultured with SARS-CoV-2 spike peptides, collected before COVID-19 vaccination. These TCRs come from a human donor who had a prior SARS-CoV-2 infection. Both conserved end residues are part of each CDR3. Each record gives: clone size, D gene, J gene, V gene, CDR3 length, CDR3 DNA, CDR3 protein. D genes are given only for firm matches. Some rows mark clone size as missing; the rest say once, few, many or name a class of expanded clone.

-,TRBD2,TRBJ2-2,TRBV19,16,TGTGCCAGTAGCAAACTAGCGGGGGGACTCACCGGGGAGCTGTTTTTT,CASSKLAGGLTGELFF
-,TRBD1,TRBJ2-2,TRBV18,15,TGTGCCAGCTCACCTCCAGACAGGGGCACCGGGGAGCTGTTTTTT,CASSPPDRGTGELFF
-,-,TRBJ1-1,TRBV5-1,14,TGCGCCAGCAGCTTGGAACAGTTGAACACTGAAGCTTTCTTT,CASSLEQLNTEAFF
-,-,TRBJ2-7,TRBV11-3,15,TGTGCCAGCAGCTCGCCGGGGCAGGGAGTCTACGAGCAGTACTTC,CASSSPGQGVYEQYF
-,-,TRBJ2-1,TRBV9,15,TGTGCCAGCAGCGGGACCCAAAGGTCCTACAATGAGCAGTTCTTC,CASSGTQRSYNEQFF
-,TRBD2,TRBJ2-7,TRBV7-2,16,TGTGCCAGCAGCTTACTAGCGGGACCGGCCACCTACGAGCAGTACTTC,CASSLLAGPATYEQYF
few,-,TRBJ2-1,TRBV7-6,16,TGTGCCAGCAGCTCCCCCCTGACCGTAGGCTACAATGAGCAGTTCTTC,CASSSPLTVGYNEQFF
-,-,TRBJ2-5,TRBV5-4,13,TGTGCCAGCAGCTTGGCCCCCGGTGAGACCCAGTACTTC,CASSLAPGETQYF
-,-,TRBJ2-1,TRBV19,18,TGTGCCAGTAGTCATCGCCGGGGGAGGCTTAGCCCCTTCAATGAGCAGTTCTTC,CASSHRRGRLSPFNEQFF
-,TRBD1,TRBJ1-2,TRBV7-9,13,TGTGCCAGCAGCTCCGGGACAGGGGATGGCTACACCTTC,CASSSGTGDGYTF
-,TRBD2,TRBJ2-3,TRBV7-3,15,TGTGCCAGCAGCCCCGGACTAGCGGCGGCCGGGACGCAGTATTTT,CASSPGLAAAGTQYF
once,TRBD2,TRBJ2-3,TRBV7-9,18,TGTGCCAGCAGCTTTCTAGCGGGAGGGTTATCGGCCACAGATACGCAGTATTTT,CASSFLAGGLSATDTQYF
-,-,TRBJ2-1,TRBV30,16,TGTGCCTGGTCTCTTTCTGGCCTGAGCTCCTACAATGAGCAGTTCTTC,CAWSLSGLSSYNEQFF
-,-,TRBJ1-5,TRBV19,15,TGTGCCAGTAGTATGCAGGCAGGCAAGAATCAGCCCCAGCATTTT,CASSMQAGKNQPQHF
once,-,TRBJ1-2,TRBV6-5,13,TGTGCCAGCAGTTACCTGGAGAGGGGTGGCTACACCTTC,CASSYLERGGYTF